Each of the 2 T cell receptor beta chains below was sequenced from the same sample in a study of identifying expanded T cells in peripheral blood. Here immunoSEQ multiplex PCR was the method, and the copy in TCRdb shows in-frame clones only, minus some. The sample yields 130,000 or so clones, roughly 84% seen once. Sequencing used blood. The origin of the receptors is a person between 18 and 75 years old in good health.

This chain joins TRBV2 and TRBJ1-1; D not resolved. The CDR3 sequence is 11 residues long. In germline, CDR1 is SNHLY, CDR2 FYNNEI. The V end was cut by 4 bases, the J end by 5 bases, with 5 bases between. CDR3 nucleotide sequence: TGTGCCAGCAGTGGAAGGACTGAAGCTTTCTTT. Residues: CASSGRTEAFF.

The rearrangement joins TRBV4-1 to TRBJ2-1; no firm D call. CDR3 length: 14 residues. The V end lost 0 bases, the J end lost 6 bases, and 9 bases lay between the germline ends. In germline, CDR1 is MGHRA, CDR2 YSYEKL. The CDR3 protein is CASSQDWQINEQFF. The CDR3 coding sequence is TGCGCCAGCAGCCAAGATTGGCAGATCAATGAGCAGTTCTTC.